The present entry profiles one TCR beta chain with its context. This specimen comes from a study of shared clonotypes between healthy human individuals. The method was immunoSEQ multiplex PCR; TCRdb's version includes in-frame clones alone and lacks a portion of them. In the table there are around 700,000 clones, about 74% of which are singletons. Trimming removed 1 base from V and 8 bases from J, with 14 bases in between. Germline V gene sequence: CDR1 SGHVS, CDR2 FQNEAQ. CDR3 length: 14 amino acids. The chain employs TRBV7-8 and TRBJ1-2, with TRBD1 as a possible D gene (6 bases). Sequencing was performed on memory CD4+ T cells sorted from blood. Specified subset: CD45RA-negative fraction. The TCR originated in a woman in her 30s in good health. In nucleotides, the CDR3 is TGTGCCAGCAGCTTAGAAGGGGGGACTTGGGGCTACACCTTC. It translates to CASSLEGGTWGYTF.